This TCR beta chain appears in the sequencing data of a study of blood T cell repertoires in COVID-19. Study details: Italy, Spain and the United States were the sources of the convalescent and acute COVID-19 samples. PBMCs, B-cell-depleted T cells, or T cells provided the cDNA or gDNA that made up the material.

Between the trimmed V and J ends, which lost 6 bases and 6 bases, there was a span of 15 bases. The V gene's germline CDR1 is LGHDT and CDR2 YNNKEL (reference sequence). The CDR3 loop spans 13 amino acids. Original processing notes: Quantification of nucleated cells was approximated via reference gene primer amplification. Sequencing was performed with immunoSEQ multiplex PCR; in TCRdb, only in-frame clones are kept and a portion is missing. V, J and clone size derive from that table, while D and trimming were established from the DNA sequence. Here the sample spans about 110,000 clones, around 76% being singletons.

The TCR originated in an elderly woman with acute or convalescent COVID-19. The chain is built from TRBV3-1 (or the pseudogene TRBV3-2) and TRBJ2-7; D remains unclear. The sample consisted of peripheral blood. The CDR3 loop is CASRPTLVGEQYF. Here the CDR3 DNA reads TGTGCCAGCAGGCCTACTCTAGTCGGCGAGCAGTACTTC.